The 20 T cell receptor beta chains below come from one sample, sequenced in a study of spatial heterogeneity in lung cancer. Time point of the sample: sample taken at primary tumor resection. Whole RNA was taken from tumor, nontumor lung or frozen PBMC; it was then sequenced unsorted. TCRdb used MiXCR to reprocess the 5' RACE reads, holding one entry per CDR3 protein. Among under 100,000 distinct CDR3 sequences listed, around 10% were seen once. This specimen was PBMCs, taken at surgery. The source is a male donor with early-stage non-small cell lung cancer.

This clonotype showed up just a few times. The chain joins TRBV10-3 to TRBJ2-5, with D hard to call. The V end lost 9 bases, the J end lost 0 bases, and 8 bases lay between the germline ends. Germline V gene data show CDR1 as ENHRY and CDR2 as SYGVKD. The length of the CDR3 is 12 residues. Here the CDR3 DNA reads TGTGCCATTGGTAGAGACCAAGAGACCCAGTACTTC. Translating it yields CAIGRDQETQYF.

The genes are TRBV20-1 and TRBJ2-7; 13 nucleotides line up with TRBD2. The V and J ends lost 6 bases and 6 bases, in that order; junction bases with no gene match: 5. Germline CDR1 and CDR2: DFQATT and SNEGSKA (reference sequence). The length of the CDR3 is 13 residues. This CDR3 is CSARTSGRGEQYF. The CDR3 bases are TGCAGTGCCAGGACTAGCGGGAGAGGCGAGCAGTACTTC.

The table lists this clonotype with many counts. This chain joins TRBV18 and TRBJ1-4; D is undetermined. Germline CDR1 KGHSH, CDR2 LQKENI. V lost 2 bases to trimming and J lost 8 bases, with 12 bases between them. CDR3 size: 14 residues. The CDR3 region is CASSPWLNLEKLFF. The DNA for the CDR3 is TGTGCCAGCTCACCATGGCTGAATCTCGAAAAACTGTTTTTT. Filled out from reference TRBV18 and TRBJ1-4, the complete variable domain reads NAGVMQNPRHLVRRRGQEARLRCSPMKGHSHVYWYRQLPEEGLKFMVYLQKENIIDESGMPKERFSAEFPKEGPSILRIQQVVRGDSAAYFCASSPWLNLEKLFFGSGTQLSVL.

This clonotype has just a few counts. This chain connects TRBV2 to TRBJ2-1; unclear D gene. The germline V gene encodes CDR1 SNHLY and CDR2 FYNNEI. CDR3 length equals 12 residues. The V gene lost 4 bases and the J gene lost 6 bases, with 7 bases spanning the gap. The CDR3 is CASSGGANEQFF. In DNA, the CDR3 is TGTGCCAGCAGTGGCGGCGCCAATGAGCAGTTCTTC.

The rearrangement uses TRBV29-1 and TRBJ1-1; TRBD1 might be the D (5 bases). Trimming shortened V by 6 bases and J by 4 bases, and 6 bases separated the two germline ends. CDR1 SQVTM and CDR2 ANQGSEA come from the germline V gene. This CDR3 is 10 amino acids long. The CDR3 reads CSVGGTEAFF. The CDR3 DNA is TGCAGCGTGGGGGGCACTGAAGCTTTCTTT.

The table lists this clonotype with many counts. The genes are TRBV7-6 and TRBJ1-4; no clear D. CDR3 size: 15 residues. The V end lost 1 base, the J end lost 8 bases, and 14 bases lay between the germline ends. Per the germline V gene, CDR1 is SGHVS and CDR2 is FNYEAQ. CDR3 bases: TGTGCCAGCAGCTTAGGACATGGGCGAATCGAAAAACTGTTTTTT. This codes for CASSLGHGRIEKLFF.

The chain links TRBV18 to TRBJ1-5; 7 bases are shared with TRBD1. The CDR3 loop spans 16 amino acids. V was pared by 1 base and J by 0 bases, with 3 bases of the junction left unmatched. Germline values: CDR1 KGHSH, CDR2 LQKENI. CDR3 amino acids: CASSPQGALSNQPQHF. For the CDR3, the DNA is TGTGCCAGCTCACCACAGGGGGCGCTTAGCAATCAGCCCCAGCATTTT.

There are many counts of this clonotype. The CDR3, as DNA: TGTGCCAGCAGCCCCCCCAGGGGCCCCGGGGAGCTGTTTTTT. It codes for CASSPPRGPGELFF. The rearrangement uses TRBV7-2 and TRBJ2-2, with a possible D match to TRBD1 (6 bases). V dropped 5 bases and J dropped 6 bases, with 13 bases sitting between them. The length of the CDR3 is 14 residues. Germline loops: CDR1 SGHTA, CDR2 FQGNSA.

The CDR3 loop reads CASRGQSNTGELFF. DNA for the CDR3: TGTGCCAGCAGGGGACAGTCGAACACCGGGGAGCTGTTTTTT. This chain connects TRBV6-5 to TRBJ2-2; 7 positions agree with TRBD1. V shed 6 bases and J 0 bases; nucleotides not matched to a gene: 1. CDR1 MNHEY and CDR2 SVGAGI come from the germline V gene. The CDR3 length is 14 residues.

A few counts support this clonotype. The V and J genes are TRBV7-3 and TRBJ1-2; 7 nucleotides match TRBD1. The CDR3 runs to 14 residues. In germline, CDR1 is SGHTA, CDR2 FQGTGA. J was trimmed by 8 bases and V by 3 bases; bases with no gene match: 9. The CDR3 sequence: CASSLGQSIGGYTF. The CDR3 nucleotides read TGTGCCAGCAGCTTGGGACAGTCGATTGGCGGCTACACCTTC.

The sample holds many counts of this clonotype. V usage is TRBV29-1 and J usage is TRBJ2-3, with a weak D call TRBD1 (6 bases). Germline V gene lookup returns CDR1 SQVTM and CDR2 ANQGSEA. This CDR3 comprises 14 residues. V shed 5 bases and J shed 3 bases, with 15 bases lying between them. The CDR3 DNA reads TGCAGCGTTAACGTCAGGGGCAAGACAGATACGCAGTATTTT. Translating it yields CSVNVRGKTDTQYF.

The gene calls are TRBV21-1 and TRBJ2-1. TRBV21-1 corresponds to a pseudogene. This CDR3 is 11 amino acids long. The CDR3 spells CASSKVNEQFF. CDR3 in DNA: TGTGCCAGCAGCAAGGTCAATGAGCAGTTCTTC.

The chain carries TRBV28 and TRBJ1-5, with 10 bases identical to TRBD1. The CDR3 extends over 16 amino acids. J lost 3 bases, V lost 5 bases, and 7 bases had no gene match. Germline loops: CDR1 MDHEN, CDR2 SYDVKM. DNA for the CDR3: TGTGCCAGCAGTACCCGGACAGGGGGGTACAATCAGCCCCAGCATTTT. Its translation is CASSTRTGGYNQPQHF.

The sample holds many counts of this clonotype. The gene calls are TRBV5-1 and TRBJ2-7, with D uncertain. This CDR3 is built from 12 residues. The germline CDR1 and CDR2 sequences are SGHRS and YFSETQ. Trimming shortened V by 0 bases and J by 5 bases, and 6 bases separated the two germline ends. CDR3 DNA sequence: TGCGCCAGCAGCTTGGTAGGCAACGAGCAGTACTTC. It yields the protein CASSLVGNEQYF.

The rearrangement joins TRBV2 to TRBJ2-2, with TRBD1 matching over 8 bases. CDR1 SNHLY and CDR2 FYNNEI come from the germline V gene. This CDR3 region has 13 residues. V shed 8 bases and J 4 bases; nucleotides not matched to a gene: 3. The CDR3 nucleotides are TGTGCCAGCGTGGACAGGGTCACCGGGGAGCTGTTTTTT. It is translated as CASVDRVTGELFF.

The gene calls are TRBV7-8 and TRBJ2-2; perhaps TRBD2 as D (5 bases). Trimming removed 4 bases at V and 0 bases at J, with 9 bases between. The CDR3 consists of 15 residues. Germline V gives CDR1 SGHVS, CDR2 FQNEAQ. CDR3 in DNA: TGTGCCAGCAGCTCGGACTTCCCGAACACCGGGGAGCTGTTTTTT. Its protein is CASSSDFPNTGELFF.

Only a few counts were recorded for this clonotype. The chain is built from TRBV6-5 and TRBJ1-1; no clear D. The CDR3 has 11 residues. Germline V gives CDR1 MNHEY, CDR2 SVGAGI. V lost 5 bases, J lost 4 bases, and 5 bases lay in between. CDR3 loop: CASSDLTEAFF. The CDR3 DNA reads TGTGCCAGCAGTGACCTCACTGAAGCTTTCTTT.

The gene calls are TRBV24-1 and TRBJ2-2; 11 nucleotides agree with TRBD1. Per the germline V gene, CDR1 is KGHDR and CDR2 is SFDVKD. Losses at the gene ends were 5 bases for V and 6 bases for J; bases not matched to a gene: 1. The CDR3 is 14 residues long. CDR3 amino acids: CATSGTGGPGELFF. The DNA of the CDR3 is TGTGCCACCAGTGGGACAGGGGGCCCCGGGGAGCTGTTTTTT.

This clonotype was seen many times. The chain employs TRBV28 and TRBJ2-5; 9 bases are a match to TRBD1. The CDR3 spans 14 residues. Looked up from germline, CDR1 is MDHEN and CDR2 is SYDVKM. Trimming cost V 4 bases and J 0 bases; bases outside gene matches: 0. This CDR3 is CASSWDRDQETQYF. In DNA form, the CDR3 reads TGTGCCAGCAGTTGGGACAGGGACCAAGAGACCCAGTACTTC.

This clonotype was detected many times. The chain is built from TRBV21-1 and TRBJ2-1; the D call of TRBD1 is as the table states it, not checked on the DNA. TRBV21-1 is deemed a pseudogene. The length of the CDR3 is 19 residues. This CDR3 is CASSGGRGRRSGPHNEQFF. The CDR3 DNA follows: TGTGCCAGCAGCGGGGGAAGGGGGCGTAGGTCGGGACCACACAATGAGCAGTTCTTC.